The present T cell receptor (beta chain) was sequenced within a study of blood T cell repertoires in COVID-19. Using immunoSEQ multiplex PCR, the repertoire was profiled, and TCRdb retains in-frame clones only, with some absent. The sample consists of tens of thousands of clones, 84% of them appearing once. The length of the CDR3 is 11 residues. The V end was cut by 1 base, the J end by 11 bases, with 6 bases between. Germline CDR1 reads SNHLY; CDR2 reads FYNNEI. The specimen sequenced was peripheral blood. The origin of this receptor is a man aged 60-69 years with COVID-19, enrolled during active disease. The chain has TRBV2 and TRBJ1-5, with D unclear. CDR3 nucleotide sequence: TGTGCCAGCAGTGAAGAGGCGGCCCAGCATTTT. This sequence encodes CASSEEAAQHF.